The rows below give T cell receptor beta chains drawn from one sample of a study of cytotoxic CD8 clonotypes in ibrutinib-treated CLL. TCRdb's table, derived via immunoSEQ multiplex PCR, lists solely in-frame clones and lacks some. This sample has some 350,000 clones, with approximately 67% found just once. Sequenced material: PBMCs, taken after 36 months of ibrutinib treatment. The receptors shown here come from a human donor with chronic lymphocytic leukemia. CDR3s include the opening cysteine and the closing phenylalanine or tryptophan. D genes are given only for firm matches. Rows give clone size only sometimes, using once, few, many, or a class for an expanded clone.

j_call: TRBJ2-7
d_call: TRBD1
v_call: TRBV11-2
clone_size: -
cdr3_aa: CASSLRDRSSYEQYF
cdr3_nt: TGTGCCAGCAGCCTCCGGGACAGAAGCTCCTACGAGCAGTACTTC

j_call: TRBJ2-7
d_call: -
v_call: TRBV5-1
clone_size: -
cdr3_aa: CASSLVGGPSYEQYF
cdr3_nt: TGCGCCAGCAGCTTGGTGGGGGGCCCCTCCTACGAGCAGTACTTC

j_call: TRBJ1-2
d_call: -
v_call: TRBV20-1
clone_size: few
cdr3_aa: CSARPIRGYTF
cdr3_nt: TGCAGTGCTAGACCCATTCGGGGCTACACCTTC

j_call: TRBJ1-1
d_call: -
v_call: TRBV6-6
clone_size: -
cdr3_aa: CASSYGQGSGAFF
cdr3_nt: TGTGCCAGCAGTTACGGGCAGGGGAGCGGAGCTTTCTTT

j_call: TRBJ1-1
d_call: -
v_call: TRBV7-3
clone_size: few
cdr3_aa: CASSRMRENTEAFF
cdr3_nt: TGTGCCAGCAGCCGCATGCGGGAGAACACTGAAGCTTTCTTT

j_call: TRBJ1-2
d_call: -
v_call: TRBV6-5
clone_size: -
cdr3_aa: CASIPRGQHYGYTF
cdr3_nt: TGTGCCAGCATCCCGCGGGGACAACACTATGGCTACACCTTC

j_call: TRBJ2-3
d_call: -
v_call: TRBV15
clone_size: -
cdr3_aa: CATSTRGSTDTQYF
cdr3_nt: TGTGCCACCAGCACACGGGGATCCACAGATACGCAGTATTTT

j_call: TRBJ2-7
d_call: -
v_call: TRBV29-1
clone_size: few
cdr3_aa: CSGWGGGTYEQYF
cdr3_nt: TGCAGCGGCTGGGGAGGGGGCACTTACGAGCAGTACTTC

j_call: TRBJ1-2
d_call: -
v_call: TRBV29-1
clone_size: -
cdr3_aa: CSVEDKSRGYTF
cdr3_nt: TGCAGCGTTGAAGATAAGAGCAGGGGCTACACCTTC

j_call: TRBJ1-5
d_call: -
v_call: TRBV15
clone_size: -
cdr3_aa: CATSTGGYSNQPQHF
cdr3_nt: TGTGCCACCAGCACCGGCGGATATAGCAATCAGCCCCAGCATTTT

j_call: TRBJ2-5
d_call: -
v_call: TRBV18
clone_size: few
cdr3_aa: CASSLGAGETQYF
cdr3_nt: TGTGCCAGCTCACTCGGGGCTGGAGAGACCCAGTACTTC

j_call: TRBJ2-5
d_call: -
v_call: TRBV10-1
clone_size: -
cdr3_aa: CASSERAERGGTQYF
cdr3_nt: TGCGCCAGCAGTGAGCGGGCAGAGAGGGGGGGGACCCAGTACTTC

j_call: TRBJ2-7
d_call: -
v_call: TRBV15
clone_size: -
cdr3_aa: CAPRRGATEQYF
cdr3_nt: TGTGCCCCTCGACGGGGGGCTACCGAGCAGTACTTC

j_call: TRBJ2-3
d_call: TRBD1
v_call: TRBV11-3
clone_size: -
cdr3_aa: CASSTGQGIDTQYF
cdr3_nt: TGTGCCAGCAGTACGGGACAGGGGATAGATACGCAGTATTTT

j_call: TRBJ2-7
d_call: -
v_call: TRBV19
clone_size: -
cdr3_aa: CASSIGSGAPGAYEQYF
cdr3_nt: TGTGCCAGTAGTATTGGGTCCGGGGCGCCAGGGGCCTACGAGCAGTACTTC

j_call: TRBJ2-5
d_call: -
v_call: TRBV5-1
clone_size: many
cdr3_aa: CASSARPFETQYF
cdr3_nt: TGCGCCAGCAGCGCGAGACCCTTTGAGACCCAGTACTTC

j_call: TRBJ1-2
d_call: -
v_call: TRBV5-1
clone_size: -
cdr3_aa: CASSFNADGYTF
cdr3_nt: TGCGCCAGCAGCTTCAACGCGGATGGCTACACCTTC

j_call: TRBJ2-7
d_call: -
v_call: TRBV9
clone_size: -
cdr3_aa: CASSVVQGVPGHIYEQYF
cdr3_nt: TGTGCCAGCAGCGTAGTACAGGGAGTACCTGGACATATCTACGAGCAGTACTTC

j_call: TRBJ2-7
d_call: TRBD1
v_call: TRBV7-8
clone_size: -
cdr3_aa: CASSLYQGAAYEQYF
cdr3_nt: TGTGCCAGCAGCTTATACCAGGGGGCGGCCTACGAGCAGTACTTC

j_call: TRBJ1-1
d_call: -
v_call: TRBV25-1
clone_size: -
cdr3_aa: CASSDAGNTEAFF
cdr3_nt: TGTGCCAGCAGTGATGCAGGGAACACTGAAGCTTTCTTT

j_call: TRBJ2-1
d_call: -
v_call: TRBV15
clone_size: -
cdr3_aa: CATSRLEHRGEQFF
cdr3_nt: TGTGCCACCAGCAGACTAGAACATAGGGGTGAGCAGTTCTTC

j_call: TRBJ2-2
d_call: -
v_call: TRBV11-1
clone_size: -
cdr3_aa: CASSLGGNTGELFF
cdr3_nt: TGTGCCAGCAGCTTAGGGGGCAACACCGGGGAGCTGTTTTTT